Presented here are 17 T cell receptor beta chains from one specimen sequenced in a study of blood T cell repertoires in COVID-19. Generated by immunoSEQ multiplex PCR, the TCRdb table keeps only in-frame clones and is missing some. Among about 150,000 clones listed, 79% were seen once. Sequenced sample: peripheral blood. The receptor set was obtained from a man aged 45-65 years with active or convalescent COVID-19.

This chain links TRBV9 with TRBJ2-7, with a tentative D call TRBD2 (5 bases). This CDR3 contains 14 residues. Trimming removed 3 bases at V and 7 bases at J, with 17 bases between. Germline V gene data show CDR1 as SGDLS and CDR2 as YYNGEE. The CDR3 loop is CASSADPEAGEQYF. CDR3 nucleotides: TGTGCCAGCAGCGCCGATCCGGAGGCCGGGGAGCAGTACTTC.

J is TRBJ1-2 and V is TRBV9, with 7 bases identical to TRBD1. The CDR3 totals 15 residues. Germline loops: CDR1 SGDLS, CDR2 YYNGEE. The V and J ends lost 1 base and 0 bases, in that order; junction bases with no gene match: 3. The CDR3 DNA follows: TGTGCCAGCAGCGTACCGGGACAGACTAACTATGGCTACACCTTC. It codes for CASSVPGQTNYGYTF.

The CDR3 DNA reads as TGTGCCAGCAGTTTAGACTACACAGATACGCAGTATTTT. This translates into CASSLDYTDTQYF. The V gene is TRBV12-3 or TRBV12-4, the J gene TRBJ2-3; D is unresolved. This CDR3 is built from 13 residues. Trimming removed 1 base at V and 2 bases at J, with 4 bases between.

The CDR3 DNA follows: TGTGCCAGCAGTGTCGACAGGGGAGGAGGCTACACCTTC. Residues: CASSVDRGGGYTF. This chain connects TRBV6-4 to TRBJ1-2; 8 bases map to TRBD1. The CDR3 is made up of 13 amino acids. Trimming cost V 4 bases and J 8 bases; bases outside gene matches: 6. Germline CDR1 reads MRHNA; CDR2 reads SNTAGT.

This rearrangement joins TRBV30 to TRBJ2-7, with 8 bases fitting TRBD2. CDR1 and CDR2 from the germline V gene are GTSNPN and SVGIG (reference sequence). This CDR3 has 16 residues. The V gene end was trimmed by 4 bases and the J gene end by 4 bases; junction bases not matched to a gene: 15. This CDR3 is CAWTPPGLVGWYEQYF. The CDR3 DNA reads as TGTGCCTGGACCCCCCCGGGACTAGTTGGTTGGTACGAGCAGTACTTC.

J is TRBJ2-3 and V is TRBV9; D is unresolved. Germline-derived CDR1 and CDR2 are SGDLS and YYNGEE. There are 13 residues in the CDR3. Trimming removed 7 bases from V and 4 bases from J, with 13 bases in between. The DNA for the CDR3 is TGTGCCAGCGGGCCCTCCGGCGCAGATACGCAGTATTTT. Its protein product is CASGPSGADTQYF.

In DNA, the CDR3 is TGTGCCAGCTCACCGCAGACAGGGGGTTTATCCCGGCACGGGGGTGAGCAGTTCTTC. This gives the protein CASSPQTGGLSRHGGEQFF. This chain links TRBV18 with TRBJ2-1; 9 nucleotides match TRBD1. Germline V gene lookup returns CDR1 KGHSH and CDR2 LQKENI. Trimming cost V 3 bases and J 9 bases; bases outside gene matches: 21. This CDR3 comprises 19 residues.

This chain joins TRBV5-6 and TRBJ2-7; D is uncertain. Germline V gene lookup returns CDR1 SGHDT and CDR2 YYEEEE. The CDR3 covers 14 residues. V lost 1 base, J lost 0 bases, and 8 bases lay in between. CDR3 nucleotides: TGTGCCAGCAGCTTGTTTGCGGCCTCCTACGAGCAGTACTTC. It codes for CASSLFAASYEQYF.

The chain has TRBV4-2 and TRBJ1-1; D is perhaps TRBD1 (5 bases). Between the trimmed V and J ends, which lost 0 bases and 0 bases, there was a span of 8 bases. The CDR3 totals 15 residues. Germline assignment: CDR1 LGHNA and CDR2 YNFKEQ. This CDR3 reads CASSQEGGLNTEAFF. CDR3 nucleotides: TGTGCCAGCAGCCAAGAGGGGGGACTGAACACTGAAGCTTTCTTT.

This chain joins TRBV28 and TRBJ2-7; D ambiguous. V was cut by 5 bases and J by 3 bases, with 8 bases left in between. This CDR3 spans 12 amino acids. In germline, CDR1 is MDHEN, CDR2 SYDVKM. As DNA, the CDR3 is TGTGCCAGCAGTCTTTACAGCTACGAGCAGTACTTC. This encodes CASSLYSYEQYF.

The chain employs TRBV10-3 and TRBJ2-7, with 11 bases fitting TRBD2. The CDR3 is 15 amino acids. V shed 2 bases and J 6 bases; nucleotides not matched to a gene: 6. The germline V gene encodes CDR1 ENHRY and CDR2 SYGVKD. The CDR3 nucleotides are TGTGCCATCAGTGAGGCCGCGGGACTAGCGGCCGAGCAGTACTTC. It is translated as CAISEAAGLAAEQYF.

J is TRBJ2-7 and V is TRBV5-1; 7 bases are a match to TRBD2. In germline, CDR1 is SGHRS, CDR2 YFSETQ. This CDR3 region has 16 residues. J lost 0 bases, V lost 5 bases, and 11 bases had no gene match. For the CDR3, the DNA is TGCGCCAGCAGGCAGGGTGTCAAGCGGGACTCCTACGAGCAGTACTTC. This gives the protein CASRQGVKRDSYEQYF.

CDR3: CASSGDRYEQYF. The CDR3 DNA reads TGTGCCAGCAGCGGTGACAGGTACGAGCAGTACTTC. This chain connects TRBV7-8 to TRBJ2-7; D is perhaps TRBD1 (6 bases). Germline V lookup: CDR1 SGHVS, CDR2 FQNEAQ. This CDR3 is built from 12 residues. The V and J ends lost 5 bases and 4 bases respectively, with 9 bases between them.

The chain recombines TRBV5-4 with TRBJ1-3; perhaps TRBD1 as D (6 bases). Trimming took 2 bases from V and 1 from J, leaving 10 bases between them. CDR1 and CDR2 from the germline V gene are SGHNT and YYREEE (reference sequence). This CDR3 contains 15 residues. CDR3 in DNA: TGTGCCAGCAGCTTCGTGGGGGCATCTGGAAACACCATATATTTT. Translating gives CASSFVGASGNTIYF.

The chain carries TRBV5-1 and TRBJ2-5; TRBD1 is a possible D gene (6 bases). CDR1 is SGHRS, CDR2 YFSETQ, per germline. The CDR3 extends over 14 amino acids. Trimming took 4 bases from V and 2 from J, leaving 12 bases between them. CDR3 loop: CASSLTGSQETQYF. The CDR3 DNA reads TGCGCCAGCAGCCTAACAGGGTCACAAGAGACCCAGTACTTC.

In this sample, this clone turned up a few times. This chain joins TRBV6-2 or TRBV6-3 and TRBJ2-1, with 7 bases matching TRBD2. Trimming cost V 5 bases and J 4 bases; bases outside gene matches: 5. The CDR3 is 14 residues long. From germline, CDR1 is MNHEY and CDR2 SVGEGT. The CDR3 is CASSPTSDYNEQFF. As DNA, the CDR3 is TGTGCCAGCAGTCCCACTAGCGATTACAATGAGCAGTTCTTC.

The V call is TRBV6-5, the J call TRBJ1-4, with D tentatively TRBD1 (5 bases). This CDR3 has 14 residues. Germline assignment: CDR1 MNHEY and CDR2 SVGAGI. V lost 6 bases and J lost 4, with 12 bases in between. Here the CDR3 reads CASSSRRDNEKLFF. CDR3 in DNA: TGTGCCAGCAGCTCCCGCAGGGATAATGAAAAACTGTTTTTT.